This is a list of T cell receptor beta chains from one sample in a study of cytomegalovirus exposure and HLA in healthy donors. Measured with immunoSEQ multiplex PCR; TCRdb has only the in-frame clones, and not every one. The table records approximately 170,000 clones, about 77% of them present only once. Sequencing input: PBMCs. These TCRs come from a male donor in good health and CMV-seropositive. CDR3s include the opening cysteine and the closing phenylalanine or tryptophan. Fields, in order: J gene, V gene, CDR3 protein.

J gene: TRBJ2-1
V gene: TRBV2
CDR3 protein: CASSDGGFQVLGEQFF

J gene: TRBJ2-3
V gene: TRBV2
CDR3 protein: CASRSGTVSTDTQYF

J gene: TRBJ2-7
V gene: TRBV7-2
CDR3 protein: CASSFGRGGYEQYF

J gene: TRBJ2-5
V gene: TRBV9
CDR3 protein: CASSVATGGWETQYF

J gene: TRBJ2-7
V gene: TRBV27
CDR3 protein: CASSSNRVHEQYF

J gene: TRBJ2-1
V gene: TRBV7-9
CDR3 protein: CASTTRRGPLYNEQFF

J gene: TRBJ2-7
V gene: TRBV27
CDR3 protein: CASSPGVRFLDEQYF

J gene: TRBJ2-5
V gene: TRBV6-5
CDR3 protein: CASSFYGLQETQYF

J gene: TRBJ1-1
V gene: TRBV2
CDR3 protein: CASSPALPVTGVTEAFF

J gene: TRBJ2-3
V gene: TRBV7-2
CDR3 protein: CASSLVEAGGLDTQYF

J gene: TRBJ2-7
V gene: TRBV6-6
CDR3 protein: CASSPPRYEQYF

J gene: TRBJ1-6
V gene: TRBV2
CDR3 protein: CASSLQGASYPNSPLHF

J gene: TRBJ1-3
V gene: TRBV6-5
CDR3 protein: CASNPRGTGNTIYF

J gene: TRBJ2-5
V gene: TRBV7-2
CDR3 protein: CASSLGRLRETQYF

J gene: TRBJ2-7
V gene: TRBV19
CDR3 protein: CASSPSRGYEQYF

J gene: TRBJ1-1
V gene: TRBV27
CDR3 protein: CASSLSRAEKAFF

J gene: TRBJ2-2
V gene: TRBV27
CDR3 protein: CASSSPGLAGGTGELFF

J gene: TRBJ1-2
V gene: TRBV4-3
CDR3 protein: CASSQLDSYNYGYTF

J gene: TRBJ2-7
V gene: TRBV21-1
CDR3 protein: CASSAFAVGTGSHEQYF

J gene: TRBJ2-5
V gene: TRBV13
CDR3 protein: CASSSRFQETQYF

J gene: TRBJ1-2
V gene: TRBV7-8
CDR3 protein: CASSQGGNYGYTF

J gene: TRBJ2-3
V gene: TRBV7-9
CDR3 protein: CASSPGGSDTQYF

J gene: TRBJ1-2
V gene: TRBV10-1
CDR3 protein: CASSTGIGYGYTF

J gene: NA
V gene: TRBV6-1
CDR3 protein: CASRSYEQYF

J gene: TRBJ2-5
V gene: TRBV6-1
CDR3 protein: CASRYGLAWETQYF

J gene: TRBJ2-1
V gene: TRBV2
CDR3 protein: CASSDRQGGDEQFF

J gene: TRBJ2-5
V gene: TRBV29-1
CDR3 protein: CSVGPSTTETQYF

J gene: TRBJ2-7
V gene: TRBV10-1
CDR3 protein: CASSDDRVDYEQYF

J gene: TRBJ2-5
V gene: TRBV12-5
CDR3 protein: CASGFGRGETQYF

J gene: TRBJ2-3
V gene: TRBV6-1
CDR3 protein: CASSPFSGATDTQYF

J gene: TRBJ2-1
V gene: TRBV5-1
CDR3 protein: CASSLWYGGTGDEQFF

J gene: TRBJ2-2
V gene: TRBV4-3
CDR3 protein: CASSPAAGSYTGELFF

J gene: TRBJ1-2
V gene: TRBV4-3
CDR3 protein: CASSQGASNYGYTF

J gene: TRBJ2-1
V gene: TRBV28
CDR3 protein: CASSTRLARGLNEQFF

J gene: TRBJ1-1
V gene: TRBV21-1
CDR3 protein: CASSTPGQVAENTEAFF

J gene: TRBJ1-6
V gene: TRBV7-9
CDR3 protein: CASSTGTGSSYNSPLHF

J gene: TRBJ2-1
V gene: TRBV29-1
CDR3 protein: CSADRGRDEQFF

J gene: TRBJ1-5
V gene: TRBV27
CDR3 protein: CAARGGGNNQPQHF

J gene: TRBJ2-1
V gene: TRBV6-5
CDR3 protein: CASSLGTSSEQFF

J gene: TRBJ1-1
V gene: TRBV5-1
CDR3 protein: CASSPRVARQLNTEAFF

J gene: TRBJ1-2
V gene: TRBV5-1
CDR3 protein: CASSRGQGAPPNGYTF

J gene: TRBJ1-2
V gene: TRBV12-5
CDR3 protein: CASGITGHYGYTF

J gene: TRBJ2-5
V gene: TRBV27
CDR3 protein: CASSPGGRRETQYF

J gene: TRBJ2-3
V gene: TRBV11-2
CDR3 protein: CASSLTPGRSESDTQYF

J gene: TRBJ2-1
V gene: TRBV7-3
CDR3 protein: CASSSGLAGASSYNEQFF

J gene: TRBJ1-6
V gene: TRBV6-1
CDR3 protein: CASSPRGSYNSPLHF

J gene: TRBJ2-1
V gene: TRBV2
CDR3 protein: CAGSSSVTSYNEQFF

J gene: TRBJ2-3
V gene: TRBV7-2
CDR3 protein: CASSLRTRRGDTQYF

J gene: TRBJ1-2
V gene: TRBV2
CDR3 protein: CASTKPAGQDYGYTF

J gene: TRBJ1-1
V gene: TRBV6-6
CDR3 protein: CASSISGGANTEAFF

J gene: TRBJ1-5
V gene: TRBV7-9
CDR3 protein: CSSSTPDSDNQPQHF

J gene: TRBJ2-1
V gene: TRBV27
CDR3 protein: CATSSGGAYNEQFF